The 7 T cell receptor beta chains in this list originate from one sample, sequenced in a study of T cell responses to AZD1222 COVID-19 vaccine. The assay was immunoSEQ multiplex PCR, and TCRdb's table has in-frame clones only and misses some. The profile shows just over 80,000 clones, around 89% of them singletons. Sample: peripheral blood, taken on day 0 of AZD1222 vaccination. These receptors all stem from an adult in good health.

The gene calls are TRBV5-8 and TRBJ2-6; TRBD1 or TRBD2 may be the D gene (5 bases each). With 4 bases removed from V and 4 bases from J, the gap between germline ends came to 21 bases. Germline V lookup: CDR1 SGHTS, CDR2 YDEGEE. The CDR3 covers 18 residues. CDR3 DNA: TGTGCCAGCAGCCACGGGACGCTGACCCCGTTGGGGGCCAACGTCCTGACTTTC. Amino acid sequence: CASSHGTLTPLGANVLTF.

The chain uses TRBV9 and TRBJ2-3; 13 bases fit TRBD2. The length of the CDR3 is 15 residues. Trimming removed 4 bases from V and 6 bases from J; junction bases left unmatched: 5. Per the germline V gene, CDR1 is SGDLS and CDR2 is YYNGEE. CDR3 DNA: TGTGCCAGCAGCTCCGGACTAGCGGGGGTGGATACGCAGTATTTT. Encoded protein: CASSSGLAGVDTQYF.

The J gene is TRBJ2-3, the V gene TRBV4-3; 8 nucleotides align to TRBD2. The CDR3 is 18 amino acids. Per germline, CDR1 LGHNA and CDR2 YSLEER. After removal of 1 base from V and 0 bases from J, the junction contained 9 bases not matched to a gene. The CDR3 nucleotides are TGCGCCAGCAGCCAAGTCAGATCCGCGGGGGGCAGCACAGATACGCAGTATTTT. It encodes CASSQVRSAGGSTDTQYF.

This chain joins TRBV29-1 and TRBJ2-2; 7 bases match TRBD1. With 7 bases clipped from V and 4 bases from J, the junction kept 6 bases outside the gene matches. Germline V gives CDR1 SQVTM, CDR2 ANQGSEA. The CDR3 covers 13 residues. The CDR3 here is CSARGPSTGELFF. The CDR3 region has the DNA TGCAGCGCTAGGGGGCCTAGCACCGGGGAGCTGTTTTTT.

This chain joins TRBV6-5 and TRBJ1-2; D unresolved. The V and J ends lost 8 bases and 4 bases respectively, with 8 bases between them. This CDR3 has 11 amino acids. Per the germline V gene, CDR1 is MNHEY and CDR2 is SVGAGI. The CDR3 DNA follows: TGTGCCAGCGTTGGTTTCTATGGCTACACCTTC. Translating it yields CASVGFYGYTF.

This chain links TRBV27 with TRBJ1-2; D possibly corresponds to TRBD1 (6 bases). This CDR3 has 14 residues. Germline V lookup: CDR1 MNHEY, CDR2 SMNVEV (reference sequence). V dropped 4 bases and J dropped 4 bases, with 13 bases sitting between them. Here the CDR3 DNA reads TGTGCCAGCAGTTCCGGGACATCTTCCTATGGCTACACCTTC. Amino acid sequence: CASSSGTSSYGYTF.

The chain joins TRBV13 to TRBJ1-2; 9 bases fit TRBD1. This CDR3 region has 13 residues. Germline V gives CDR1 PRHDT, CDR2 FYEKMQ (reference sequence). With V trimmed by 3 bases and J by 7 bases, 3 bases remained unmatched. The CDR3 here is CASSFGTGPGYTF. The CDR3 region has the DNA TGTGCCAGCAGCTTCGGGACAGGGCCTGGCTACACCTTC.